Here is one T cell receptor beta chain with its context. The sample is drawn from a study of blood T cell repertoires in COVID-19. Study background: In each case, the material was cDNA or gDNA derived from T cells, B-cell-depleted T cells, or PBMCs.

Source study methods: Scientists estimated how many nucleated cells there were by amplifying reference gene primers. The data were produced by immunoSEQ multiplex PCR, yet TCRdb's version contains in-frame clones alone and is incomplete. The D gene and trimming were derived from the DNA, and the V and J assignments and clone size from that table. The data contain about 200,000 clones, approximately 85% of them singletons. The receptor's source is a woman between 65 and 79 years old with COVID-19, enrolled during active disease. The sequenced sample consisted of peripheral blood.

The CDR3 sequence: CASSSTGPRNQPQHF. The CDR3 DNA is TGCGCCAGCAGCTCGACAGGGCCGAGAAATCAGCCCCAGCATTTT. V and J are TRBV5-1 and TRBJ1-5, with TRBD1 identical over 7 bases. V dropped 3 bases and J dropped 4; count of bases not matched to a gene: 7. The CDR3 runs to 15 residues. CDR1 and CDR2 (germline): SGHRS, YFSETQ.